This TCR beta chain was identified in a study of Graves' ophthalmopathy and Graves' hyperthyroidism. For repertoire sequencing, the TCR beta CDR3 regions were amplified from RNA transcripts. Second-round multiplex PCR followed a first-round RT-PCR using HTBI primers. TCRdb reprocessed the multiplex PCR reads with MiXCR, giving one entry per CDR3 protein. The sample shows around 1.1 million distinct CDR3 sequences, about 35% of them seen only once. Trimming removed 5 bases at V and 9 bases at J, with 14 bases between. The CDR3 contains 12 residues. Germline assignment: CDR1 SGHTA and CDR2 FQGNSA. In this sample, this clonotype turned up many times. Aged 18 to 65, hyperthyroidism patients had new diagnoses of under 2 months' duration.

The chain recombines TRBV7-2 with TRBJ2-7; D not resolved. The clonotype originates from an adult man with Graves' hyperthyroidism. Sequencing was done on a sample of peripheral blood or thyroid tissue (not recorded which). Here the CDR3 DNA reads TGTGCCAGCAGCCCTTCCGATAATCGGCAGTACTTC. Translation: CASSPSDNRQYF.